This T cell receptor beta chain is drawn from a study of blood T cell repertoires in COVID-19. Study details: Samples representing acute and convalescent COVID-19 were sourced from the United States, Italy and Spain. T cells, B-cell-depleted T cells, or PBMCs supplied cDNA or gDNA.

As processed by the authors: Nucleated cell counts were estimated from reference gene primer amplification. The table came from immunoSEQ multiplex PCR; TCRdb's copy has only in-frame clones and leaves some out. The D gene and trimming were derived from the DNA, and the V and J assignments and clone size from that table. The table shows about 250,000 clones, with around 89% occurring only once. The sample holds one count of this clone. J lost 4 bases, V lost 5 bases, and 5 bases had no gene match. CDR1 SQVTM and CDR2 ANQGSEA come from the germline V gene. The CDR3 length is 14 residues. The rearrangement joins TRBV29-1 to TRBJ1-6; 7 nucleotides align to TRBD1. The sequencing sample was made of peripheral blood. The sequence was collected from a man aged 30 to 45 with acute or convalescent COVID-19. The CDR3 region is CSVRQGDYNSPLHF. DNA for the CDR3: TGCAGCGTTAGACAGGGTGATTATAATTCACCCCTCCACTTT.